Listed below are T cell receptor beta chains from one sample, sequenced in a study of cytomegalovirus exposure and HLA in healthy donors. Sequencing used immunoSEQ multiplex PCR; TCRdb keeps in-frame clones, though not all of them. Here the sample table reports roughly 120,000 clones. Sequencing input: PBMCs. The source is a man aged 18-30 years in good health and CMV-seronegative. CDR3s include the opening cysteine and the closing phenylalanine or tryptophan. A D gene is named only where the DNA matches it firmly.

j_call,v_call,d_call,cdr3_aa,cdr3_nt
TRBJ2-7,TRBV5-1,TRBD2,CASSLAGDAYEQYF,TGCGCCAGCAGCTTAGCGGGGGACGCCTACGAGCAGTACTTC
TRBJ2-3,TRBV14,-,CASSQVTQRTDTQYF,TGTGCCAGCAGCCAAGTGACACAAAGAACAGATACGCAGTATTTT
TRBJ2-1,TRBV28,TRBD2,CAGRGGSYNEQFF,TGTGCAGGGAGGGGCGGGAGCTACAATGAGCAGTTCTTC
TRBJ2-7,TRBV7-2,-,CASSPSPRGGAYEQYF,TGTGCCAGCAGCCCATCCCCGCGGGGCGGCGCCTACGAGCAGTACTTC
TRBJ1-1,TRBV9,-,CASSVATEAFF,TGTGCCAGCAGCGTAGCGACTGAAGCTTTCTTT
TRBJ1-2,TRBV9,-,CASSVDRGNYGYTF,TGTGCCAGCAGCGTAGATAGGGGTAACTATGGCTACACCTTC
TRBJ2-7,TRBV19,-,CASSTRLDYEQYF,TGTGCCAGTAGTACCCGACTGGACTACGAGCAGTACTTC
TRBJ2-7,TRBV5-4,TRBD2,CASSTSSGRAYEQYF,TGTGCCAGCAGCACATCTAGCGGGCGAGCCTACGAGCAGTACTTC
TRBJ2-2,TRBV4-2,TRBD1,CASTRDRVITGELFF,TGTGCCAGCACCCGGGACAGGGTTATCACCGGGGAGCTGTTTTTT
TRBJ2-7,TRBV11-2,-,CASSYTSNYEQYF,TGTGCCAGCAGCTACACATCAAACTACGAGCAGTACTTC
TRBJ1-2,TRBV2,-,CASVLGVGKGYTF,TGTGCCAGCGTTTTAGGGGTTGGTAAGGGCTACACCTTC
TRBJ1-2,TRBV7-9,-,CASSQDIEYGYTF,TGTGCCAGCAGCCAGGACATCGAATATGGCTACACCTTC
TRBJ2-5,TRBV6-1,-,CASSEDRAYQETQYF,TGTGCCAGCAGTGAAGACAGGGCGTACCAAGAGACCCAGTACTTC
TRBJ1-5,TRBV2,-,CASGLRDNQPQHF,TGTGCCAGCGGATTGAGGGACAATCAGCCCCAGCATTTT
TRBJ2-7,TRBV5-6,TRBD2,CASSPGTSGGVAATEQYF,TGTGCCAGCAGCCCGGGGACTAGCGGGGGGGTCGCTGCAACCGAGCAGTACTTC
TRBJ2-7,TRBV30,TRBD1,CAWSPGDRGAAEYF,TGTGCCTGGAGTCCCGGGGACAGGGGAGCGGCGGAGTACTTC
TRBJ1-1,TRBV5-1,TRBD1,CASSLGTGLANTEAFF,TGCGCCAGCAGCTTAGGGACAGGGCTGGCGAACACTGAAGCTTTCTTT
TRBJ1-3,TRBV2,-,CASSEQGRAGNTIYF,TGTGCCAGCAGTGAACAAGGGAGGGCTGGAAACACCATATATTTT
TRBJ2-7,TRBV4-1,-,CASSQDLRGGTYEQYF,TGCGCCAGCAGCCAAGATCTTAGGGGCGGGACGTACGAGCAGTACTTC
TRBJ2-5,TRBV5-4,TRBD2,CASSLGSGRIRETQYF,TGTGCCAGCAGCTTGGGTAGCGGGAGGATCCGGGAGACCCAGTACTTC
TRBJ1-2,TRBV28,-,CANSLNRLEGYTF,TGTGCCAACTCCTTGAACAGGCTGGAGGGCTACACCTTC
TRBJ2-1,TRBV25-1,-,CASSELTGWDEQFF,TGTGCCAGCAGTGAGCTGACGGGGTGGGATGAGCAGTTCTTC
TRBJ2-3,TRBV10-1,TRBD2,CASSESWGLAASTDTQYF,TGCGCCAGCAGTGAGTCTTGGGGACTAGCGGCTAGCACAGATACGCAGTATTTT
TRBJ1-5,TRBV27,-,CASSLRGSNQPQHF,TGTGCCAGCAGTTTACGCGGTAGCAATCAGCCCCAGCATTTT
TRBJ1-4,TRBV6-5,TRBD1,CASSRDREKLFF,TGTGCCAGCAGCCGGGACAGAGAAAAACTGTTTTTT
TRBJ1-6,TRBV6-5,-,CASSSAGRDNSPLHF,TGTGCCAGCAGTTCCGCGGGACGGGATAATTCACCCCTCCACTTT
TRBJ2-3,TRBV6-5,-,CASSYTGTLTDTQYF,TGTGCCAGCAGTTACACCGGGACTCTCACAGATACGCAGTATTTT
TRBJ2-5,TRBV28,TRBD2,CASTRELPGETQYF,TGTGCCAGCACGCGGGAGCTGCCGGGAGAGACCCAGTACTTC
TRBJ1-6,TRBV2,-,CASVESSAPPGYLHF,TGTGCCAGCGTCGAAAGCTCGGCTCCCCCGGGATACCTCCACTTT
TRBJ2-2,TRBV7-8,-,CASSSQTRSGGELFF,TGTGCCAGCAGCTCCCAGACTCGATCTGGCGGGGAGCTGTTTTTT
TRBJ1-2,TRBV9,-,CASSVAAGDYGYTF,TGTGCCAGCAGCGTAGCTGCAGGGGACTATGGCTACACCTTC
TRBJ2-3,TRBV5-1,-,CASSLGGQGRTDTQYF,TGCGCCAGCAGCCTCGGCGGGCAGGGGAGAACAGATACGCAGTATTTT
TRBJ1-4,TRBV6-5,-,CASSGATNEKLFF,TGTGCCAGCAGCGGAGCAACTAATGAAAAACTGTTTTTT
TRBJ1-4,TRBV7-6,-,CASSPVANEKLFF,TGTGCCAGCAGCCCGGTTGCTAATGAAAAACTGTTTTTT
TRBJ1-4,TRBV28,TRBD1,CASSLWQGVEEKLFF,TGTGCCAGCAGTTTATGGCAGGGGGTCGAGGAAAAACTGTTTTTT
TRBJ1-6,TRBV27,-,CASSLQGAKNSPLHF,TGTGCCAGCAGTTTACAAGGGGCCAAGAATTCACCCCTCCACTTT
TRBJ1-3,TRBV5-1,-,CASSLRGSEPISGNTIYF,TGCGCCAGCAGCTTAAGGGGCAGCGAACCGATCTCTGGAAACACCATATATTTT
TRBJ2-7,TRBV18,TRBD1,CASSPLGQGDYEQYF,TGTGCCAGCTCCCCCCTAGGACAGGGGGACTACGAGCAGTACTTC
TRBJ1-1,TRBV5-1,TRBD1,CASSFYRQGVLAAEAFF,TGCGCCAGCAGCTTTTATCGCCAGGGGGTCCTTGCCGCTGAAGCTTTCTTT
TRBJ2-6,TRBV10-3,-,CATWKGDFGANVLTF,TGTGCCACCTGGAAGGGGGATTTTGGGGCCAACGTCCTGACTTTC
TRBJ1-2,TRBV20-1,-,CSEQTNYGYTF,TGCAGTGAACAGACGAACTATGGCTACACCTTC
TRBJ2-7,TRBV29-1,-,CSVVRGNYEQYF,TGCAGCGTTGTGCGGGGAAACTACGAGCAGTACTTC
TRBJ1-1,TRBV20-1,TRBD1,CSAWTGEGAFF,TGCAGTGCTTGGACAGGGGAAGGAGCTTTCTTT
TRBJ1-2,TRBV15,-,CATSRTRTDSADGYTF,TGTGCCACCAGCAGAACCCGGACAGACAGCGCAGATGGCTACACCTTC
TRBJ1-4,TRBV18,TRBD1,CASSRDRGGNEKLFF,TGTGCCAGCTCACGTGACAGGGGCGGTAATGAAAAACTGTTTTTT
TRBJ2-7,TRBV9,TRBD1,CASSKQGGPYAYEQYF,TGTGCCAGCAGCAAGCAAGGGGGCCCCTATGCCTACGAGCAGTACTTC